This T cell receptor beta chain stems from a study of T cell responses to AZD1222 COVID-19 vaccine (dated by TCRdb to about 2021). Study-wide context: TCR sequencing covered over 230 trial participants: 207 given two doses of AZD1222 and 26 given two doses of MenACWY control vaccine. Trial participants were enrolled by age into 18-55, 56-69 and 70-plus year subgroups, with roughly 160, 29 and 62 TCR-sequenced participants respectively.

V is cut by 0 bases and J by 9 bases, and the space between the germline ends is 15 bases. The CDR3 measures 15 amino acids from cysteine to phenylalanine. Only the CDR3 portion is preserved as DNA: 45 bases, with reading frame beginning at the first base. In the germline V gene, CDR1 corresponds to MNHEY and CDR2 to SVGEGT. The CDR3 regions of human TCRbeta chains were analyzed by immunosequencing. On the study's bioinformatics: Repertoire TCRs were checked for matches against a reference library of SARS-CoV-2-specific TCRs that had been generated using the MIRA antigen-specificity platform. Breadth meant the fraction of unique TCRs that were SARS-CoV-2-associated, whereas depth meant the fraction of total T cells that were SARS-CoV-2-associated. Using the MIRA data, every spike-specific TCR was mapped to the spike region that the TCR reacted to and assigned to either a CD4 or a CD8 class. Log10-transformed breadth and depth values were compared by one-way ANOVA with Sidak's multiple comparisons tests. Drawn from immuneACCESS, this table holds only the in-frame rearrangements with V and J called that TCRdb kept. Clones are partly lost; checked studies trace under half to an unresolved V gene and leave the rest unexplained. Clonal size and the V and J genes are those of that table, whereas D and trimming came from the DNA. This sample has about 140,000 clones in its table, and over 90% of those were observed once. The ten most abundant clones make up 0.75% to 1% of the sample.

In the case of this clone: Its specific antigen is unknown. No base-level quality is on record; no much larger clone is a single base apart.

General study outcomes and caveats: The vaccine-associated CD4 TCRs covered the entire spike protein, and the dominant responses fell in regions 160-218 and 743-854. After two AZD1222 doses, both the breadth and the depth of spike-specific TCRs were significantly higher than at day 0 and than in MenACWY recipients. Because no day 14 peak-response samples were available, the repertoires could be characterized only after the peak T cell response. In the small 56-69-year group, the increase in depth fell short of significance, most likely because of low power. Participants were mostly white British, with more females than males. The authors suggested clonal diversity may have been underestimated. Epitopes outside the regions mutated in the B.1.351 and B.1.1.7 variants were reportedly recognized by nearly half of the unique spike-specific TCRs. Conclusions about previously exposed vaccinees are limited because only six or seven AZD1222 recipients were SARS-CoV-2 seropositive at baseline.

Explained via the paper, the time point label denotes: baseline before first vaccination. Per the publication, the treatment or condition label means: meningococcal conjugate vaccine given as trial control. Samples from vaccinated people were obtained from the UK trials COV001 and COV002, which included a single-blind randomized controlled phase 2/3 trial of AZD1222 (ChAdOx1 nCoV-19) in healthy adults. For TCRbeta chain sequencing, PBMC samples from trial participants were taken at day 0 and at day 28 after the second dose. The sequence derives from an adult in good health. The V gene is TRBV6-2 or TRBV6-3 and the J gene is TRBJ2-1; the D segment could be TRBD2, given 6 matching bases. The specimen was peripheral blood, collected on day 0 of MenACWY control vaccination. The DNA is as follows: TGTGCCAGCAGTTACTCTCCGGGAGTTTCTGGTGAGCAGTTCTTC. This gives the protein CASSYSPGVSGEQFF.